Sequencing of this T cell receptor beta chain was carried out in a study of shared clonotypes between healthy human individuals (TCRdb year 2020). With regard to the full study: The cohort included a few men and a couple of women between 18 and 49 years of age. Each donor's leukapheresis produced roughly between about 0.9 and 9.5 billion PBMCs. To increase sequencing depth and limit assay-specific biases, different laboratories used diverse techniques to prepare libraries and sequence TCR repertoires. To estimate repertoire size and how much clonotypes are shared between individuals, the study performed deep sequencing of blood TCR repertoires from a few healthy adults. For each donor, three plates each were used for CD4 naive and CD4 memory, two plates were used for CD8 naive, and one plate was used for CD8 memory.

TCR CDR3 regions were amplified from genomic DNA by multiplex PCR using the deep immunoSEQ assay. For each cell subset, the extracted genomic DNA was distributed evenly across all wells of several immunoSEQ 96-well plates, and each plate served as one replicate. For sorted subsets, approximately 210 ng of genomic DNA, equivalent to some 33,000 T cell genomes, went into each replicate PCR. The purified libraries were quantified using a Qubit 3.0 fluorometer, sized with a Bioanalyzer 2100, and then quantified again using the KAPA Library Quantification kit. A separate single-read 150-cycle Illumina NextSeq 550 flow cell was used to sequence each immunoSEQ 96-well plate. On the authors' methods: Because only junctional sequences without quality scores were contained in the immunoSEQ output, filtering matching that applied to full-length reads could not be performed. To assign V/J genes and CDR3, sequences were annotated using PyIR, a Python wrapper for IgBLAST v1.9, with IMGT germline references. Any read was removed if the V/J assignment was weak (E-value above 1e-6), the CDR3 was missing, or the read contained stop codons, out-of-frame junctions, or ambiguous translated residues. A V3J clonotype was defined by an identical inferred V gene, J gene, and CDR3 amino acid sequence. Percentage overlap between repertoires was computed as shared unique clonotypes divided by the size of the smaller repertoire. Richness of each repertoire was evaluated using RTK rarefaction, the Chao1 estimator, and Recon v2.1 estimates of unobserved clonotypes. OLGA was used to compute generation probabilities for all TCRbeta clonotypes that the gDNA method yielded from several donors. Held by TCRdb, this immuneACCESS table contains in-frame sequences only and omits some clones. Under half of the omission traces to an unresolved V gene where checked; the cause of the rest is unknown. V and J calls and clone size are given by that table; D and trimming were obtained from the DNA. The sample contains approximately 1,000,000 clones, around 82% of them found a single time. The ten largest make up 0.52% of the sample.

The paper's findings and limits, for the study overall: Pairwise subsampling indicated that sequencing depth was expected to affect the degree of clonotype sharing among donors. Rarefaction of sorted-subset datasets indicated incomplete sequencing despite the large sequencing depth. Sampling was restricted to blood, and TCR repertoires in tissues likely differ from the TCR repertoires found in blood. When several donors were compared, the shared fraction of clonotypes was roughly 4.8% for naive CD4, around 3.6% for naive CD8, about 2.4% for memory CD4, and about 0.36% for memory CD8. The genetic and exposure-history diversity represented was limited by the small number of donors. Naive subsets generally had larger estimated clonotype richness than memory subsets. Higher generation probabilities were observed for clonotypes shared by all four sorted-subset donors than for non-shared clonotypes.

The donors were healthy, HIV-negative adults with no recently reported acute infections or vaccinations. Only Caucasian adults living in Nashville, Tennessee, USA were represented among the donors. CD4+ T cells were enriched by magnetic negative selection, after which naive cells were positively selected on CD45RA and the negative fraction was taken as the memory subset. Blood was obtained by leukapheresis, after which PBMCs were separated by Ficoll-Histopaque density gradient centrifugation and cryopreserved in liquid nitrogen vapor phase. Purity and quantity of every magnetically sorted T cell population were checked by analytical flow cytometry. Genomic DNA was isolated from every sorted fraction and measured by UV absorbance on a Nanodrop 2000c. The cysteine opens and the phenylalanine closes a CDR3 of 14 amino acids. Just CDR3 DNA is preserved here, 42 bases in frame from base 1. The germline V gene supplies CDR1 MDHEN and CDR2 SYDVKM. The V and J ends are trimmed by 4 bases and 3 bases, leaving 10 bases between them.

As regards this clone: What this receptor recognizes is not known. No base qualities exist here, and no much larger clone lies one base off it.

This chain is built from TRBV28 and TRBJ1-5, with TRBD1 perhaps the D gene, on 5 matching bases. What was sequenced was memory CD4+ T cells from PBMCs. Sample cell subset or site, as interpreted from the label and publication: CD45RA-negative fraction. The TCR was taken from a man aged 18 to 35 in good health. Some clones in this sample may be carry-over from other donors' samples. CDR3 region: CASSSNRLNQPQHF. The nucleotide sequence reads as follows: TGTGCCAGCAGTTCAAACAGGCTCAATCAGCCCCAGCATTTT.